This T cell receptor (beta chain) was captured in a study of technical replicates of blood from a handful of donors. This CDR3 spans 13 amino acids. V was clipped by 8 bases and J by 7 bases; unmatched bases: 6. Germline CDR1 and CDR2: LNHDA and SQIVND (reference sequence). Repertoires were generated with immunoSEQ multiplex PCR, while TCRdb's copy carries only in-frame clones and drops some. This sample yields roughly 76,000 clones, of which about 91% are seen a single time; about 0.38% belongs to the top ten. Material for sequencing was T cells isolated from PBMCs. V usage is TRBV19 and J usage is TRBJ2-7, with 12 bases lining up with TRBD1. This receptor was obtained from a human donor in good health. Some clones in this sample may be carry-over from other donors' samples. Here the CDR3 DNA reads TGTGCCAGTGGCGGGACAGGGGGCAGGGAGCAGTACTTC. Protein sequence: CASGGTGGREQYF.